Below, 27 T cell receptor beta chains from the same sample are listed, as sequenced in a study of vaccination effects on CD4 cells after COVID-19. Expansion of antigen-specific CD4+ T cells with viral peptide pools was carried out by the ViraFEST assay before sequencing. Subsequent to a culture period of around 10 days, CD4+ T cells were isolated. The person acquired a PCR-confirmed SARS-CoV-2 infection between March and December 2020. The table came from immunoSEQ multiplex PCR; TCRdb's copy has only in-frame clones and leaves some out. In the table there are about 24,000 clones, roughly three quarters of which are singletons. For these TCRs, the target antigens are not known. This material consisted of CD4+ T cells from PBMCs cultured with SARS-CoV-2 spike peptides, taken before COVID-19 vaccination. These receptors were obtained from a human donor who had a prior SARS-CoV-2 infection.

CDR3 protein: CASSYMGQGDSPLHF. The CDR3 bases are TGTGCCAGCAGTTACATGGGACAGGGAGATTCACCCCTCCACTTT. This chain joins TRBV6-5 and TRBJ1-6, with 9 bases matching TRBD1. Germline V lookup: CDR1 MNHEY, CDR2 SVGAGI. V was pared by 2 bases and J by 8 bases, with 4 bases of the junction left unmatched. This CDR3 region has 15 residues.

In its sample, this clone was seen once. The J gene is TRBJ1-2, the V gene TRBV12-3 or TRBV12-4; no clear D. Trimming stripped 5 bases from V and 5 bases from J, with 12 bases between. The CDR3 sequence is 13 residues long. The CDR3 is CASSPAGVYGYTF. The CDR3 bases are TGTGCCAGCAGTCCTGCTGGGGTATATGGCTACACCTTC.

In DNA form, the CDR3 reads TGTGCCAGCGGCAGGGATTCGGGGACCCAGTACTTC. Encoded protein: CASGRDSGTQYF. This rearrangement joins TRBV12-3 or TRBV12-4 to TRBJ2-5, with D maybe TRBD1 (5 bases). This CDR3 is built from 12 residues. Trimming shortened V by 8 bases and J by 7 bases, and 14 bases separated the two germline ends.

This clone was recorded once. The chain uses TRBV5-1 and TRBJ2-3; D unclear. Looked up from germline, CDR1 is SGHRS and CDR2 is YFSETQ. V was cut by 7 bases and J by 3 bases, with 6 bases left in between. CDR3 length: 11 amino acids. The CDR3 DNA follows: TGCGCCAGCGGAATAACAGATACGCAGTATTTT. The encoded protein is CASGITDTQYF. The full variable domain, completed using reference TRBV5-1 and TRBJ2-3, is KAGVTQTPRYLIKTRGQQVTLSCSPISGHRSVSWYQQTPGQGLQFLFEYFSETQRNKGNFPGRFSGRQFSNSRSEMNVSTLELGDSALYLCASGITDTQYFGPGTRLTVL.

The V gene is TRBV2, the J gene TRBJ1-5, with TRBD1 matching over 7 bases. Per the germline V gene, CDR1 is SNHLY and CDR2 is FYNNEI. The length of the CDR3 is 13 residues. The V and J ends lost 4 bases and 5 bases, in that order; junction bases with no gene match: 2. DNA for the CDR3: TGTGCCAGCAGTGCAGACAGGGATCAGCCCCAGCATTTT. It codes for CASSADRDQPQHF.

V usage is TRBV30 and J usage is TRBJ1-2; a possible D gene is TRBD1 (6 bases). Trimming removed 3 bases from V and 0 bases from J, with 11 bases in between. The CDR3 extends over 14 amino acids. From germline, CDR1 is GTSNPN and CDR2 SVGIG (reference sequence). In DNA, the CDR3 is TGTGCCTGGAGAGGACAGCTTACTAACTATGGCTACACCTTC. The encoded protein is CAWRGQLTNYGYTF.

The chain links TRBV9 to TRBJ2-2; D is possibly TRBD2 (5 bases). Per germline, CDR1 SGDLS and CDR2 YYNGEE. Trimming cost V 4 bases and J 1 base, with 11 bases left between them. The CDR3 consists of 15 residues. CDR3 protein: CASSNRDQNTGELFF. The CDR3 coding sequence is TGTGCCAGCAGCAACCGGGATCAGAACACCGGGGAGCTGTTTTTT. Filled out from reference TRBV9 and TRBJ2-2, the complete variable domain reads DSGVTQTPKHLITATGQRVTLRCSPRSGDLSVYWYQQSLDQGLQFLIQYYNGEERAKGNILERFSAQQFPDLHSELNLSSLELGDSALYFCASSNRDQNTGELFFGEGSRLTVL.

The chain combines TRBV12-3 or TRBV12-4 with TRBJ2-7; D is unclear. CDR3 length equals 11 residues. V was shortened by 5 bases and J by 6 bases, with 8 bases between the two germline ends. CDR3 DNA: TGTGCCAGCAGTCGGACGGGCGAGCAGTACTTC. It yields the protein CASSRTGEQYF.

This sequence joins TRBV5-6 and TRBJ1-1; D is ambiguous. The CDR3 has 12 residues. V gave up 2 bases and J gave up 10 bases, with 12 bases separating them. The germline V gene encodes CDR1 SGHDT and CDR2 YYEEEE. The CDR3 spells CASSFPESRAFF. CDR3 nucleotide sequence: TGTGCCAGCAGCTTCCCGGAGAGTAGAGCTTTCTTT. The full variable domain, in which reference TRBV5-6 and TRBJ1-1 provide the parts outside the CDR3, is DAGVTQSPTHLIKTRGQQVTLRCSPKSGHDTVSWYQQALGQGPQFIFQYYEEEERQRGNFPDRFSGHQFPNYSSELNVNALLLGDSALYLCASSFPESRAFFGQGTRLTVV.

This clone occurred a few times. The chain carries TRBV5-4 and TRBJ2-5; D is unresolved. This CDR3 spans 14 amino acids. The germline gives CDR1 SGHNT, CDR2 YYREEE (reference sequence). Trimming stripped 4 bases from V and 2 bases from J, with 12 bases between. The CDR3 reads CASSPERQQETQYF. The CDR3, as DNA: TGTGCCAGCAGCCCCGAGAGGCAGCAAGAGACCCAGTACTTC.

This clone has a handful of counts. The V gene is TRBV15, the J gene TRBJ2-5; 7 nucleotides align to TRBD2. The V gene's germline CDR1 is LNHNV and CDR2 YYDKDF (reference sequence). V shed 1 base and J 1 base; nucleotides not matched to a gene: 6. This CDR3 has 16 residues. CDR3 protein: CATSRAWGGPQETQYF. CDR3 DNA: TGTGCCACCAGCAGAGCTTGGGGAGGGCCCCAAGAGACCCAGTACTTC.

The chain joins TRBV5-1 to TRBJ2-1; 8 bases match TRBD2. The germline V gene has CDR1 SGHRS and CDR2 YFSETQ. V lost 0 bases and J lost 4; bases outside the gene matches: 6. The CDR3 covers 16 residues. The CDR3 nucleotides are TGCGCCAGCAGCTTGGTATTCGGGAGGGATTACAATGAGCAGTTCTTC. Residues: CASSLVFGRDYNEQFF. Variable domain in full (rest from reference TRBV5-1 and TRBJ2-1): KAGVTQTPRYLIKTRGQQVTLSCSPISGHRSVSWYQQTPGQGLQFLFEYFSETQRNKGNFPGRFSGRQFSNSRSEMNVSTLELGDSALYLCASSLVFGRDYNEQFFGPGTRLTVL.

The chain joins TRBV20-1 to TRBJ1-4; no reliable D call. The CDR3 loop spans 11 amino acids. Trimming left V 6 bases short and J 8 bases short, with 10 bases between. Looked up from germline, CDR1 is DFQATT and CDR2 is SNEGSKA (reference sequence). The CDR3 sequence is CSASKVEKLFF. CDR3 DNA: TGCAGTGCCTCGAAAGTGGAAAAACTGTTTTTT.

The V call is TRBV4-2, the J call TRBJ1-1, with D uncertain. The CDR3 covers 14 residues. V lost 1 base to trimming and J lost 4 bases, with 10 bases between them. The germline CDR1 and CDR2 sequences are LGHNA and YNFKEQ. The CDR3 loop reads CASSQARVVTEAFF. CDR3 in DNA: TGTGCCAGCAGCCAAGCTCGGGTGGTCACTGAAGCTTTCTTT.

V and J are TRBV11-3 and TRBJ2-1; 10 positions agree with TRBD2. CDR3 length equals 11 residues. The germline CDR1 and CDR2 sequences are SGHNT and YENEEA. V dropped 5 bases and J dropped 15; count of bases not matched to a gene: 4. CDR3 in DNA: TGTGCCAGCAGCCACCTAGCGGGGGCGTTCTTC. Encoded protein: CASSHLAGAFF.

J is TRBJ2-2 and V is TRBV18; 7 nucleotides align to TRBD1. Trimming took 3 bases from V and 3 from J; bases not matched to a gene: 4. The CDR3 is 15 amino acids. CDR1 and CDR2 from the germline V gene are KGHSH and LQKENI. The CDR3: CASSPSQGYTGELFF. DNA for the CDR3: TGTGCCAGCTCACCGTCACAGGGGTACACCGGGGAGCTGTTTTTT.

The chain carries TRBV12-3 or TRBV12-4 and TRBJ1-1; D possibly corresponds to TRBD1 (5 bases). Trimming stripped 2 bases from V and 6 bases from J, with 10 bases between. This CDR3 has 13 residues. CDR3 nucleotides: TGTGCCAGCAGTTTATGGGGGGTACCTGAAGCTTTCTTT. Amino acid sequence: CASSLWGVPEAFF.

This clone has a single count. The chain carries TRBV13 and TRBJ2-7; D uncertain. V was pared by 0 bases and J by 0 bases, with 6 bases between. The CDR3 length is 14 residues. Germline CDR1 reads PRHDT; CDR2 reads FYEKMQ (reference sequence). CDR3 sequence (DNA): TGTGCCAGCAGCTTAGGACGCCGCTCCTACGAGCAGTACTTC. Translated: CASSLGRRSYEQYF.

The genes are TRBV18 and TRBJ2-3; 12 positions match TRBD1. V shed 6 bases, J shed 1 base, and the junction held 5 bases outside the gene matches. The CDR3 runs to 16 residues. The germline gives CDR1 KGHSH, CDR2 LQKENI. The CDR3 coding sequence is TGTGCCAGCTCCGGGACAGGGGGCAGGCGCACAGATACGCAGTATTTT. Protein sequence: CASSGTGGRRTDTQYF.

This clone came up a few times. The rearrangement links TRBV7-3 to TRBJ2-1, with 8 positions matching TRBD2. From germline, CDR1 is SGHTA and CDR2 FQGTGA. The CDR3 is 17 amino acids. V shed 0 bases and J 4 bases; nucleotides not matched to a gene: 8. The CDR3 loop reads CASSLTASGREYNEQFF. The CDR3 DNA follows: TGTGCCAGCAGCTTAACGGCGAGCGGGAGAGAATACAATGAGCAGTTCTTC. The full variable domain, in which reference TRBV7-3 and TRBJ2-1 provide the parts outside the CDR3, is GAGVSQTPSNKVTEKGKYVELRCDPISGHTALYWYRQSLGQGPEFLIYFQGTGAADDSGLPNDRFFAVRPEGSVSTLKIQRTERGDSAVYLCASSLTASGREYNEQFFGPGTRLTVL.

This clone was recorded once. The chain carries TRBV18 and TRBJ2-5; TRBD2 is a possible D gene (5 bases). The germline CDR1 and CDR2 sequences are KGHSH and LQKENI. The ends were cut back, 6 bases at V and 2 bases at J, with 7 bases in the middle. CDR3 length: 12 amino acids. The DNA of the CDR3 is TGTGCCAGCTCTGGCGGGCAAGAGACCCAGTACTTC. Residues: CASSGGQETQYF. The variable domain in full, with the rest retrieved from reference TRBV18 and TRBJ2-5, is NAGVMQNPRHLVRRRGQEARLRCSPMKGHSHVYWYRQLPEEGLKFMVYLQKENIIDESGMPKERFSAEFPKEGPSILRIQQVVRGDSAAYFCASSGGQETQYFGPGTRLLVL.

The rearrangement links TRBV7-2 to TRBJ2-7; D not certain. Trimming left V 5 bases short and J 0 bases short, with 14 bases between. Germline loops: CDR1 SGHTA, CDR2 FQGNSA. The CDR3 runs to 15 residues. CDR3 region: CASSLSGLASYEQYF. CDR3 nucleotides: TGTGCCAGCAGCCTCTCGGGTCTCGCCTCCTACGAGCAGTACTTC.

The gene calls are TRBV6-5 and TRBJ2-7; 9 nucleotides align to TRBD1. Per the germline V gene, CDR1 is MNHEY and CDR2 is SVGAGI. The CDR3 length is 13 residues. After removal of 4 bases from V and 7 bases from J, the junction contained 5 bases not matched to a gene. The chain's CDR3 is CASSFRTGEEQYF. The CDR3 DNA follows: TGTGCCAGCAGTTTTCGGACAGGGGAGGAGCAGTACTTC.

The chain joins TRBV24-1 to TRBJ2-7; D not resolved. This CDR3 spans 12 amino acids. Germline V gives CDR1 KGHDR, CDR2 SFDVKD. The ends were cut back, 4 bases at V and 6 bases at J, with 9 bases in the middle. The chain's CDR3 is CATSDLWGEQYF. The CDR3 nucleotides read TGTGCCACCAGTGACCTTTGGGGCGAGCAGTACTTC.

V is TRBV15 and J is TRBJ1-2; TRBD1 matches at 8 bases. With V trimmed by 0 bases and J by 8 bases, 8 bases remained unmatched. Germline CDR1 LNHNV, CDR2 YYDKDF (reference sequence). This CDR3 is built from 15 residues. The CDR3 DNA follows: TGTGCCACCAGCAGAGATCTCCAGGGGGCAGAGGGCTACACCTTC. Translated, it gives CATSRDLQGAEGYTF.

The table lists this clone with a few counts. This chain uses TRBV6-5 with TRBJ1-4; D not resolved. Per germline, CDR1 MNHEY and CDR2 SVGAGI. The CDR3 has 16 amino acids. Trimming stripped 2 bases from V and 8 bases from J, with 18 bases between. The CDR3 coding sequence is TGTGCCAGCAGTTACGGTCCGCCGACCGATGGGGAAAAACTGTTTTTT. The encoded protein is CASSYGPPTDGEKLFF.

This rearrangement joins TRBV3-1 (or the pseudogene TRBV3-2) to TRBJ2-5; D is ambiguous. The CDR3 length is 14 residues. The germline V gene has CDR1 LGHDT and CDR2 YNNKEL (reference sequence). V was pared by 4 bases and J by 5 bases, with 14 bases between. The CDR3 bases are TGTGCCAGCAGCCGGGCGGCTGGGGTGGAGACCCAGTACTTC. It yields the protein CASSRAAGVETQYF.